This T cell receptor (beta chain) was sequenced in a study of blood T cell repertoires in COVID-19. Study as a whole: Sources were T cells, B-cell-depleted T cells, or PBMCs; the material itself was cDNA or gDNA.

CDR3 length equals 13 residues. The J segment lost 3 bases and the V segment lost 5 bases, leaving 4 bases of the junction unmatched. Germline loops: CDR1 SNHLY, CDR2 FYNNEI. Clones were read by immunoSEQ multiplex PCR, and TCRdb kept only the in-frame ones, dropping some. The table lists around 95,000 clones, more than 70% of them singletons. Input material: peripheral blood. The clonotype was recovered from a human donor in a cohort sampled during active COVID-19. This chain links TRBV2 with TRBJ2-7; 7 bases agree with TRBD1. The CDR3 nucleotides read TGTGCCAGCAGTACACAGGGGCTCTACGAGCAGTACTTC. Residues: CASSTQGLYEQYF.